This T cell receptor (beta chain) was captured by sequencing in a study of long-term antiretroviral therapy in people with HIV. An immunoSEQ assay, version v3.0, was performed at survey level. The assay was immunoSEQ multiplex PCR, and TCRdb's table has in-frame clones only and misses some. The sample lists tens of thousands of clones, about 95% occurring once. Germline V lookup: CDR1 LGHNA, CDR2 YNFKEQ. This CDR3 is built from 16 residues. The V gene end was trimmed by 3 bases and the J gene end by 4 bases; junction bases not matched to a gene: 10. Study-wide results and caveats: Versus controls, repertoires in people with HIV had narrower CDR3 length ranges. Missing from the dataset were any data on ART adherence, viral resistance or therapy changes.

A word on this clone: The antigen is not known.

None of the participants with HIV were treated outside the United States. This specimen was unsorted PBMCs, taken more than 6 years after starting antiretroviral therapy. This TCR derives from a man aged 25-45 years with HIV. The rearrangement links TRBV4-2 to TRBJ2-3, with 7 bases fitting TRBD1. CDR3 loop: CASSHAGTAASDTQYF. Here the CDR3 DNA reads TGTGCCAGCAGCCACGCCGGGACAGCAGCCTCAGATACGCAGTATTTT.